This entry lists 3 T cell receptor beta chains sequenced from one sample in a study of blood T cell repertoires in COVID-19. Data came from immunoSEQ multiplex PCR; TCRdb stores just in-frame clones and leaves some out. The sample records about 86,000 clones, over 80% being singletons. Specimen: peripheral blood. The source of these receptors is a woman of 80 years or more with active or convalescent COVID-19.

The chain employs TRBV11-3 and TRBJ2-1; 8 nucleotides line up with TRBD1. V dropped 7 bases and J dropped 8; count of bases not matched to a gene: 10. The CDR3 extends over 14 amino acids. The germline CDR1 and CDR2 sequences are SGHNT and YENEEA. DNA of the CDR3: TGTGCCAGCACCCCAGGGGGCAGGTTTCATGAGCAGTTCTTC. Amino acid sequence: CASTPGGRFHEQFF.

V gene TRBV7-3 combines with J gene TRBJ2-1; 15 positions agree with TRBD2. The ends lost 5 bases at V and 9 bases at J; junction bases unmatched: 5. This CDR3 has 15 amino acids. The germline gives CDR1 SGHTA, CDR2 FQGTGA. CDR3 bases: TGTGCCAGCAGCCCATCGGGACTAGCGGGAGGTGAGCAGTTCTTC. Translated, it gives CASSPSGLAGGEQFF.

The chain has TRBV28 and TRBJ1-4, with D hard to call. The CDR3 totals 13 residues. V lost 1 base to trimming and J lost 6 bases, with 6 bases between them. The V gene's germline CDR1 is MDHEN and CDR2 SYDVKM. CDR3 nucleotides: TGTGCCAGCAGTTTATCCCAGGATGAAAAACTGTTTTTT. The encoded protein is CASSLSQDEKLFF.